What follows are 24 T cell receptor beta chains derived from one specimen sequenced in a study of cytomegalovirus exposure and HLA in healthy donors. PCR employed 60 Vbeta and 13 Jbeta primers. Profiled with immunoSEQ multiplex PCR; TCRdb holds only in-frame clones, not every one. This sample has 75,000 to 95,000 clones, with 84% found just once. Input material: PBMCs. The origin of the receptors is a young woman in good health and CMV-seropositive.

The J gene is TRBJ2-3, the V gene TRBV5-6, with 7 bases that match TRBD1. V lost 5 bases and J lost 4; bases outside the gene matches: 4. The CDR3 contains 13 residues. CDR1 SGHDT and CDR2 YYEEEE come from the germline V gene. CDR3 in DNA: TGTGCCAGCAGACTACAGGGGTCAGATACGCAGTATTTT. Translated, it gives CASRLQGSDTQYF.

The chain employs TRBV6-6 and TRBJ1-1; D is unresolved. The CDR3 loop spans 14 amino acids. The germline V and J ends were trimmed by 3 bases and 1 base, with 9 bases remaining between them. The germline V gene encodes CDR1 MNHNY and CDR2 SVGAGI (reference sequence). CDR3: CASSYLRENTEAFF. CDR3 in DNA: TGTGCCAGCAGTTATCTGAGGGAGAACACTGAAGCTTTCTTT.

The gene calls are TRBV7-2 and TRBJ2-2; D is uncertain. The CDR3 covers 16 residues. Trimming left V 1 base short and J 1 base short, with 10 bases between. Germline CDR1 is SGHTA and CDR2 is FQGNSA. CDR3 nucleotide sequence: TGTGCCAGCAGCTTAGTTGCTGGGCTGAACACCGGGGAGCTGTTTTTT. It yields the protein CASSLVAGLNTGELFF.

V and J are TRBV28 and TRBJ2-5; TRBD1 is a possible D gene (5 bases). V was trimmed by 2 bases and J by 2 bases, leaving 9 bases between them. Germline CDR1 and CDR2: MDHEN and SYDVKM. The CDR3 covers 14 residues. The CDR3 nucleotides are TGTGCCAGCAGTTTACTTACAGGACAAGAGACCCAGTACTTC. Translation gives CASSLLTGQETQYF.

J is TRBJ2-7 and V is TRBV2; tentatively, D is TRBD1 (6 bases). Per the germline V gene, CDR1 is SNHLY and CDR2 is FYNNEI. Trimming cost V 2 bases and J 3 bases, with 11 bases left between them. The CDR3 sequence is 14 residues long. The CDR3 loop is CASSEFIQGYEQYF. The DNA for the CDR3 is TGTGCCAGCAGTGAATTTATACAGGGCTACGAGCAGTACTTC.

The chain employs TRBV7-8 and TRBJ2-5, with 9 nucleotides matching TRBD2. Unmatched junction bases numbered 11, after V lost 4 bases and J lost 5 bases. CDR1 is SGHVS and CDR2 is FQNEAQ in the germline V gene. This CDR3 comprises 16 residues. The CDR3 DNA follows: TGTGCCAGCAGCTCCGAAGTGGCGGGGGGGCTGGAGACCCAGTACTTC. Translating gives CASSSEVAGGLETQYF. Together with reference TRBV7-8 and TRBJ2-5, the CDR3 gives the full variable domain: GAGVSQSPRYKVAKRGQDVALRCDPISGHVSLFWYQQALGQGPEFLTYFQNEAQLDKSGLPSDRFFAERPEGSVSTLKIQRTQQEDSAVYLCASSSEVAGGLETQYFGPGTRLLVL.

The rearrangement uses TRBV30 and TRBJ2-3; 8 positions agree with TRBD2. This CDR3 is built from 14 residues. With V trimmed by 0 bases and J by 6 bases, 5 bases remained unmatched. Germline V gene lookup returns CDR1 GTSNPN and CDR2 SVGIG (reference sequence). The CDR3 protein is CAWSVGGGPDTQYF. DNA of the CDR3: TGTGCCTGGAGTGTAGGCGGGGGGCCGGATACGCAGTATTTT.

This clone was seen only a few times. The chain uses TRBV2 and TRBJ1-2; tentatively, D is TRBD1 (5 bases). The CDR3 consists of 17 residues. Germline V gives CDR1 SNHLY, CDR2 FYNNEI. Deletions cut 2 bases from V and 2 bases from J, with 18 bases between. The CDR3 sequence: CASSEPSGGGWNYGYTF. In DNA, the CDR3 is TGTGCCAGCAGTGAACCTTCGGGGGGTGGGTGGAACTATGGCTACACCTTC.

This chain uses TRBV9 with TRBJ2-1; 7 bases fit TRBD2. Germline V gene lookup returns CDR1 SGDLS and CDR2 YYNGEE. The J segment lost 5 bases and the V segment lost 0 bases, leaving 5 bases of the junction unmatched. CDR3 length: 15 amino acids. DNA for the CDR3: TGTGCCAGCAGCGTAGGGGGCGGGACTAACAATGAGCAGTTCTTC. Residues: CASSVGGGTNNEQFF.

The V gene is TRBV7-2, the J gene TRBJ1-5; 9 bases are a match to TRBD1. CDR3 length equals 13 residues. Germline CDR1 and CDR2: SGHTA and FQGNSA. Trimming cost V 1 base and J 15 bases; bases outside gene matches: 7. The CDR3 reads CASSLEGDRDSHF. DNA for the CDR3: TGTGCCAGCAGCTTAGAGGGGGACAGGGATTCGCATTTT.

This rearrangement joins TRBV19 to TRBJ1-2; unclear D gene. CDR3 length: 14 residues. From germline, CDR1 is LNHDA and CDR2 SQIVND (reference sequence). Trimming removed 6 bases from V and 5 bases from J, with 16 bases in between. The CDR3 DNA is TGTGCCAGTAGCCTGGGATTCCCGGGGTATGGCTACACCTTC. Protein product: CASSLGFPGYGYTF.

V is TRBV7-2 and J is TRBJ1-5; TRBD1 matches at 7 bases. The CDR3 consists of 15 residues. With V trimmed by 5 bases and J by 6 bases, 10 bases remained unmatched. Germline lookup yields CDR1 SGHTA and CDR2 FQGNSA. The CDR3 sequence is CASSIRQGGGQPQHF. In DNA form, the CDR3 reads TGTGCCAGCAGCATAAGACAGGGCGGCGGTCAGCCCCAGCATTTT.

The chain is built from TRBV5-8 and TRBJ2-5, with D unclear. Looked up from germline, CDR1 is SGHTS and CDR2 is YDEGEE. The CDR3 contains 14 residues. Deletions cut 0 bases from V and 3 bases from J, with 9 bases between. CDR3 sequence reads: CASSLAVSKETQYF. The CDR3 DNA is TGTGCCAGCAGCTTGGCTGTCAGTAAAGAGACCCAGTACTTC.

This chain joins TRBV9 and TRBJ2-5, with D perhaps TRBD1 (6 bases). The CDR3 runs to 15 residues. Per the germline V gene, CDR1 is SGDLS and CDR2 is YYNGEE. V lost 3 bases to trimming and J lost 0 bases, with 12 bases between them. CDR3 sequence (DNA): TGTGCCAGCAGCGGGGACAACCAGTACCAAGAGACCCAGTACTTC. Its protein is CASSGDNQYQETQYF. The full variable domain, its missing parts supplied by reference TRBV9 and TRBJ2-5, is DSGVTQTPKHLITATGQRVTLRCSPRSGDLSVYWYQQSLDQGLQFLIQYYNGEERAKGNILERFSAQQFPDLHSELNLSSLELGDSALYFCASSGDNQYQETQYFGPGTRLLVL.

In this sample, this clone turned up once. The chain employs TRBV5-6 and TRBJ1-2; D is unresolved. The V end lost 1 base, the J end lost 7 bases, and 5 bases lay between the germline ends. The CDR3 contains 11 residues. CDR1 is SGHDT, CDR2 YYEEEE, per germline. The CDR3 here is CASSLSGGYTF. The DNA for the CDR3 is TGTGCCAGCAGCTTGTCGGGTGGCTACACCTTC.

The chain couples TRBV11-2 to TRBJ2-7; D possibly corresponds to TRBD1 (6 bases). Germline V gene lookup returns CDR1 SGHAT and CDR2 FQNNGV. Trimming took off 4 bases at V and 4 bases at J, with 11 bases between the two ends. This CDR3 comprises 13 residues. In DNA, the CDR3 is TGTGCCAGCAGCTCAGGGGCGCTTTACGAGCAGTACTTC. This codes for CASSSGALYEQYF.

The chain links TRBV7-9 to TRBJ2-1, with 9 bases matching TRBD1. The trim removed 7 bases at V and 6 bases at J, leaving 19 bases unmatched. This CDR3 has 18 amino acids. The germline V gene encodes CDR1 SEHNR and CDR2 FQNEAQ (reference sequence). Here the CDR3 reads CASTEKPLGQGEGNEQFF. CDR3 DNA: TGTGCCAGCACCGAAAAGCCCCTGGGACAGGGAGAGGGCAATGAGCAGTTCTTC.

The rearrangement links TRBV29-1 to TRBJ2-7; 11 nucleotides align to TRBD2. Germline loops: CDR1 SQVTM, CDR2 ANQGSEA. Unmatched junction bases numbered 12, after V lost 0 bases and J lost 2 bases. The CDR3 has 18 residues. CDR3 amino acids: CSVEDRDRGLAEAYEQYF. The CDR3 coding sequence is TGCAGCGTTGAAGATCGTGACAGGGGACTAGCGGAGGCCTACGAGCAGTACTTC.

The chain uses TRBV5-6 and TRBJ2-6; D might be TRBD1 (6 bases). The V end lost 1 base, the J end lost 2 bases, and 10 bases lay between the germline ends. Germline V gene sequence: CDR1 SGHDT, CDR2 YYEEEE. The CDR3 sequence is 16 residues long. This CDR3 is CASSLWAGAGANVLTF. The CDR3 nucleotides are TGTGCCAGCAGCTTGTGGGCAGGGGCTGGGGCCAACGTCCTGACTTTC.

The rearrangement uses TRBV5-1 and TRBJ1-6; 10 bases map to TRBD1. Trimming took 4 bases from V and 7 from J; bases not matched to a gene: 2. Germline CDR1 SGHRS, CDR2 YFSETQ. The CDR3 has 14 residues. The CDR3 sequence is CASSRGQGNSPLHF. The CDR3 coding sequence is TGCGCCAGCAGCCGGGGACAGGGGAATTCACCCCTCCACTTT.

V gene TRBV5-1 combines with J gene TRBJ2-1, with a tentative D call TRBD2 (6 bases). Per the germline V gene, CDR1 is SGHRS and CDR2 is YFSETQ. CDR3 length equals 16 residues. Between the trimmed V and J ends, which lost 4 bases and 5 bases, there was a span of 19 bases. CDR3 sequence: CASSPLIGTPNNEQFF. CDR3 bases: TGCGCCAGCAGCCCGTTGATCGGGACTCCAAACAATGAGCAGTTCTTC.

V is TRBV12-5 and J is TRBJ2-7; no clear D gene. There are 11 residues in the CDR3. The germline CDR1 and CDR2 sequences are LGHNT and FRNRAP. Trimming removed 2 bases at V and 6 bases at J, with 5 bases between. The CDR3: CASGLLGEQYF. In nucleotides, the CDR3 is TGTGCTAGTGGTTTGCTCGGCGAGCAGTACTTC.

J is TRBJ2-1 and V is TRBV30, with 9 bases lining up with TRBD2. V was pared by 2 bases and J by 4 bases, with 6 bases of the junction left unmatched. This CDR3 is built from 15 residues. CDR1 is GTSNPN and CDR2 is SVGIG in the germline V gene (reference sequence). This CDR3 reads CAWSRGLAPYNEQFF. CDR3 DNA: TGTGCCTGGAGTCGCGGACTAGCGCCGTACAATGAGCAGTTCTTC. Full variable domain (missing parts from reference TRBV30 and TRBJ2-1): SQTIHQWPATLVQPVGSPLSLECTVEGTSNPNLYWYRQAAGRGLQLLFYSVGIGQISSEVPQNLSASRPQDRQFILSSKKLLLSDSGFYLCAWSRGLAPYNEQFFGPGTRLTVL.

The rearrangement uses TRBV2 and TRBJ1-5, with D perhaps TRBD1 (5 bases). CDR1 is SNHLY, CDR2 FYNNEI, per germline. This CDR3 has 17 residues. Trimming removed 4 bases at V and 0 bases at J, with 16 bases between. The CDR3 sequence: CASSGLRVMSSNQPQHF. The CDR3, as DNA: TGTGCCAGCAGTGGACTCAGGGTTATGAGTAGCAATCAGCCCCAGCATTTT. The variable domain in full, with the rest retrieved from reference TRBV2 and TRBJ1-5, is EPEVTQTPSHQVTQMGQEVILRCVPISNHLYFYWYRQILGQKVEFLVSFYNNEISEKSEIFDDQFSVERPDGSNFTLKIRSTKLEDSAMYFCASSGLRVMSSNQPQHFGDGTRLSIL.